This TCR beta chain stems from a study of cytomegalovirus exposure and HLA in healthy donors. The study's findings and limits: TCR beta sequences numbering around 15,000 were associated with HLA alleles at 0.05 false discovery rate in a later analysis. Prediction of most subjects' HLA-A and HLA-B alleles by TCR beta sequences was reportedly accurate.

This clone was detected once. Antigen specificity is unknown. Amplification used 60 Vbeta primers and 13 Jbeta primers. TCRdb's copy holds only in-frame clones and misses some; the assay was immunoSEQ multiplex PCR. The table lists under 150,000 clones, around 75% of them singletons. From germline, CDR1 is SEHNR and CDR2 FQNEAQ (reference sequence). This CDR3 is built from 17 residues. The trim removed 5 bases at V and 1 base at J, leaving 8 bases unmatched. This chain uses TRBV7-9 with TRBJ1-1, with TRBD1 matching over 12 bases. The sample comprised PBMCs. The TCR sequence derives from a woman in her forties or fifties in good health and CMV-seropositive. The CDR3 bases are TGTGCCAGCAGCGCCGGGACAGGGGGCGGGGGGAACACTGAAGCTTTCTTT. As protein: CASSAGTGGGGNTEAFF.